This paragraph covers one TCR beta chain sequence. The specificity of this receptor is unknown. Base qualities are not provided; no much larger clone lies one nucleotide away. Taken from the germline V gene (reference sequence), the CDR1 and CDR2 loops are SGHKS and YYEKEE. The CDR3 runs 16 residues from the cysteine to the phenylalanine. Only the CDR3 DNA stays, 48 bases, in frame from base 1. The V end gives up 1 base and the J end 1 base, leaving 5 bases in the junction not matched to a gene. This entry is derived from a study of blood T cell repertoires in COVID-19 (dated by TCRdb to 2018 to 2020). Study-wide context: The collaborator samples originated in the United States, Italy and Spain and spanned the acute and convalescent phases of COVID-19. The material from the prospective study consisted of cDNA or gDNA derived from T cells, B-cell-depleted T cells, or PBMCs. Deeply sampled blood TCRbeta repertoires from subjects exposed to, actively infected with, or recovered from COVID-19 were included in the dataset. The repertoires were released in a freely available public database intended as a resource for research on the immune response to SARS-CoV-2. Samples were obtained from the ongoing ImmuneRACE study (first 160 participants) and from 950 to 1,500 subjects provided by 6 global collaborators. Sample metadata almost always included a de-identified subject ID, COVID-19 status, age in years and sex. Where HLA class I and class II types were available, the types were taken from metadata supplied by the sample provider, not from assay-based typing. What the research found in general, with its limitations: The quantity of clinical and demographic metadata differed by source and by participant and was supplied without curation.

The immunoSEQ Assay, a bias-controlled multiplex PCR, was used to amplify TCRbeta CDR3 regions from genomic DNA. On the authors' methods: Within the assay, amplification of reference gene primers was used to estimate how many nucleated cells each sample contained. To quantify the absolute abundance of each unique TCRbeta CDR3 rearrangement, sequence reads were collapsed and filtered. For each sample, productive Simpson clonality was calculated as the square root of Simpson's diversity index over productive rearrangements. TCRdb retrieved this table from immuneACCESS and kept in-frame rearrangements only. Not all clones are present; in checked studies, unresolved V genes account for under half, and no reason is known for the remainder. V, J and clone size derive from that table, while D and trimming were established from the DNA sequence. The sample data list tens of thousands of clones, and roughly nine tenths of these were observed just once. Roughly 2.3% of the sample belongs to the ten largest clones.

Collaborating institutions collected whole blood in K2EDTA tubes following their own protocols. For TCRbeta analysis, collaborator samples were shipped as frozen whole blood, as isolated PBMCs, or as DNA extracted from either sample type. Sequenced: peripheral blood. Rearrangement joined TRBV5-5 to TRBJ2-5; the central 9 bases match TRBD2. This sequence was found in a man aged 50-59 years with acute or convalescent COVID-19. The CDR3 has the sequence CASSLREREVQETQYF. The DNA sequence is TGTGCCAGCAGCTTGAGGGAGCGGGAGGTCCAAGAGACCCAGTACTTC.